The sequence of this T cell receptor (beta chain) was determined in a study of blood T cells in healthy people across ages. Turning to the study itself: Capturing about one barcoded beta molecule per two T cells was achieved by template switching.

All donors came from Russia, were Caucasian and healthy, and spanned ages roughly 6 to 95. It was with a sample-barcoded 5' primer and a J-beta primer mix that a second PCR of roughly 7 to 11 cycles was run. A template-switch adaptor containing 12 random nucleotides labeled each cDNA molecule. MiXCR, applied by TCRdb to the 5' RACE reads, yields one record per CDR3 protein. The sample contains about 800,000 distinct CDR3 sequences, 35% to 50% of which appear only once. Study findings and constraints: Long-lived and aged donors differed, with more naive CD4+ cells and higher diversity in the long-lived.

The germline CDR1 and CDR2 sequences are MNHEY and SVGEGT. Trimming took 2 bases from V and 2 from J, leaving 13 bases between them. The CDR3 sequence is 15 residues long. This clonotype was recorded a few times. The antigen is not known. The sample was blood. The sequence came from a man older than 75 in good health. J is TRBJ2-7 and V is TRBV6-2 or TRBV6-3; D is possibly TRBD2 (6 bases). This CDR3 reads CASSYGGAGTYEQYF. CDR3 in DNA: TGTGCCAGCAGTTACGGGGGAGCGGGCACCTACGAGCAGTACTTC.